Listed below are T cell receptor beta chains from one sample, sequenced in a study of cytomegalovirus exposure and HLA in healthy donors. Data came from immunoSEQ multiplex PCR; TCRdb stores just in-frame clones and leaves some out. The sample carries 160,000 or so clones, more than 75% recorded once. Input material: PBMCs. The receptor set was obtained from a male donor in good health and CMV-seronegative. Each CDR3 is given with its conserved first and last residue. D genes are given only for firm matches. Not all rows give a size; the values are once, few, many and, for expanded clones, a class.

j_call,clone_size,v_call,d_call,cdr3_aa,cdr3_nt
TRBJ1-1,NA,TRBV10-3,NA,CAIRRTEGSEAFF,TGTGCCATCAGAAGGACAGAGGGGAGTGAAGCTTTCTTT
TRBJ1-2,few,TRBV7-9,NA,CASSHGGERANYGYTF,TGTGCCAGCAGCCATGGGGGGGAGAGGGCTAACTATGGCTACACCTTC
TRBJ1-5,NA,TRBV4-1,NA,CASTPAGLGQPQHF,TGCGCCAGCACCCCCGCAGGTCTGGGTCAGCCCCAGCATTTT
TRBJ1-1,NA,TRBV10-3,TRBD1,CAISVSETGGADTEAFF,TGTGCCATCAGTGTGTCCGAGACAGGGGGCGCGGACACTGAAGCTTTCTTT
TRBJ1-6,NA,TRBV19,TRBD1,CASSMGNRGPNSPLHF,TGTGCCAGTAGTATGGGGAACAGGGGGCCCAATTCACCCCTCCACTTT
TRBJ1-4,NA,TRBV27,TRBD1,CASSTTGTGYEKLFF,TGTGCCAGCAGTACAACCGGGACAGGGTACGAAAAACTGTTTTTT
TRBJ2-7,NA,TRBV9,TRBD2,CASSRLAISSYEQYF,TGTGCCAGCAGCAGACTAGCGATCAGCTCCTACGAGCAGTACTTC
TRBJ1-2,NA,TRBV2,NA,CASSEGTNYGYTF,TGTGCCAGCAGTGAAGGGACAAATTATGGCTACACCTTC
TRBJ2-1,NA,TRBV7-2,TRBD2,CASSSRLSGGLSSYNEQFF,TGTGCCAGCAGCTCCCGACTAAGCGGGGGGCTCAGCTCCTACAATGAGCAGTTCTTC
TRBJ1-2,once,TRBV7-2,NA,CASTLVGGRGYTF,TGTGCCAGCACCCTGGTCGGGGGGAGAGGCTACACCTTC
TRBJ2-2,NA,TRBV13,TRBD1,CASSIQGTASNTGELFF,TGTGCCAGCAGCATACAAGGGACAGCTTCGAACACCGGGGAGCTGTTTTTT
TRBJ1-2,once,TRBV2,NA,CASSEGPGNYGYTF,TGTGCCAGCAGTGAAGGCCCAGGGAACTATGGCTACACCTTC
TRBJ2-1,NA,TRBV29-1,TRBD2,CSVEGRGAYNEQFF,TGCAGCGTTGAAGGGCGGGGGGCCTACAATGAGCAGTTCTTC
TRBJ2-7,NA,TRBV4-1,TRBD2,CASSHTGTSGSYEQYF,TGCGCCAGCAGCCATACCGGGACTAGCGGATCCTACGAGCAGTACTTC
TRBJ1-2,NA,TRBV30,TRBD1,CAWSADRGLSGYTF,TGTGCCTGGAGCGCCGACAGGGGGCTGAGTGGCTACACCTTC
TRBJ1-1,NA,TRBV10-3,NA,CAITDGRGNTEAFF,TGTGCCATCACAGACGGCAGGGGGAACACTGAAGCTTTCTTT
TRBJ2-7,once,TRBV15,NA,CATSDGDSYEQYF,TGTGCCACCAGCGACGGGGACTCCTACGAGCAGTACTTC
TRBJ2-2,once,TRBV7-2,NA,CASSPTPAITGELFF,TGTGCCAGCAGCCCGACCCCAGCGATCACCGGGGAGCTGTTTTTT
TRBJ1-2,once,TRBV4-1,NA,CASSPLDNQGYTF,TGCGCCAGCAGCCCACTCGACAATCAAGGCTACACCTTC
TRBJ1-5,few,TRBV28,TRBD1,CASSFEGTGTQPQHF,TGTGCCAGCAGTTTTGAGGGGACAGGGACCCAGCCCCAGCATTTT
TRBJ2-7,once,TRBV27,NA,CASSPQVGSSYEQYF,TGTGCCAGCAGTCCCCAGGTGGGGAGCTCCTACGAGCAGTACTTC
TRBJ1-2,NA,TRBV7-9,TRBD1,CASSLGRGLDYGYTF,TGTGCCAGCAGCTTAGGCAGGGGGCTTGATTATGGCTACACCTTC
TRBJ2-5,once,TRBV28,NA,CASSFSQRAETQYF,TGTGCCAGCAGTTTTTCCCAGCGGGCAGAGACCCAGTACTTC
TRBJ1-1,NA,TRBV4-3,NA,CASSQVTGGGTEAFF,TGCGCCAGCAGCCAAGTCACGGGGGGGGGTACTGAAGCTTTCTTT
TRBJ2-7,NA,TRBV29-1,TRBD1,CSVETGDYEQYF,TGCAGCGTCGAGACAGGGGACTACGAGCAGTACTTC
TRBJ1-6,NA,TRBV28,TRBD1,CASSSPKDRVNSPLHF,TGTGCCAGCAGTTCCCCCAAGGACAGGGTGAATTCACCCCTCCACTTT
TRBJ2-5,NA,TRBV10-3,TRBD2,CAISESLAGAGGGTQYF,TGTGCCATCAGTGAGTCCCTAGCGGGGGCCGGCGGGGGGACCCAGTACTTC
TRBJ1-6,NA,TRBV7-2,TRBD1,CASSLPGQWNSPLHF,TGTGCCAGCAGCTTACCGGGACAGTGGAATTCACCCCTCCACTTT
TRBJ2-7,NA,TRBV4-2,TRBD2,CASSQATSGGADEQYF,TGTGCCAGCAGCCAAGCGACTAGCGGGGGGGCCGACGAGCAGTACTTC
TRBJ2-7,NA,TRBV29-1,NA,CSVEGRTSYEQYF,TGCAGCGTTGAGGGGAGGACCTCCTACGAGCAGTACTTC
TRBJ2-2,NA,TRBV5-6,TRBD2,CASSLFGTSGTGELFF,TGTGCCAGCAGCTTGTTCGGGACTAGCGGGACCGGGGAGCTGTTTTTT
TRBJ2-3,NA,TRBV10-3,TRBD2,CAISESRGGPDTQYF,TGTGCCATCAGTGAGTCGCGGGGGGGCCCAGATACGCAGTATTTT
TRBJ1-3,NA,TRBV5-8,NA,CASSPGTDSGNTIYF,TGTGCCAGCAGCCCTGGGACTGACTCTGGAAACACCATATATTTT
TRBJ2-1,NA,TRBV30,TRBD2,CAWSVGLAGNNEQFF,TGTGCCTGGAGTGTTGGCCTAGCGGGGAACAATGAGCAGTTCTTC
TRBJ2-2,NA,TRBV11-2,TRBD2,CASSSWTSGTGELFF,TGTGCCAGCAGCTCTTGGACTAGCGGTACCGGGGAGCTGTTTTTT
TRBJ2-7,NA,TRBV13,NA,CASSLGADSYEQYF,TGTGCCAGCAGCTTAGGCGCAGACTCCTACGAGCAGTACTTC
TRBJ2-5,few,TRBV4-3,NA,CASSQGVGRLQTQYF,TGCGCCAGCAGCCAAGGTGTAGGGAGGTTACAGACCCAGTACTTC
TRBJ1-2,few,TRBV2,NA,CASSPRTAYGYTF,TGTGCCAGCAGTCCTCGGACAGCATATGGCTACACCTTC
TRBJ1-6,NA,TRBV5-1,NA,CASSKGLDYNSPLHF,TGCGCCAGCAGTAAGGGACTCGACTATAATTCACCCCTCCACTTT
TRBJ2-2,NA,TRBV2,NA,CASRSYGTGELFF,TGTGCCAGCCGGAGCTATGGCACCGGGGAGCTGTTTTTT
TRBJ2-2,NA,TRBV30,NA,CAWNVGGIDTGELFF,TGTGCCTGGAATGTGGGAGGTATAGACACCGGGGAGCTGTTTTTT
TRBJ2-7,NA,TRBV28,TRBD1,CASRGPGQGYEQYF,TGTGCCAGCAGGGGCCCGGGACAGGGTTACGAGCAGTACTTC
TRBJ1-2,NA,TRBV6-5,NA,CASSPGNYGYTF,TGTGCCAGCAGTCCAGGGAACTATGGCTACACCTTC
TRBJ2-6,NA,TRBV30,TRBD1,CAWSVKGQGTLGAGANVLTF,TGTGCCTGGAGTGTAAAAGGACAGGGGACGCTGGGTGCTGGGGCCAACGTCCTGACTTTC
TRBJ2-7,NA,TRBV4-3,TRBD2,CASSQDRSLGGGPLYEQYF,TGCGCCAGCAGCCAAGATCGGAGCCTCGGCGGGGGGCCCCTTTACGAGCAGTACTTC
TRBJ2-1,NA,TRBV27,TRBD2,CASSLGGSRAYNEQFF,TGTGCCAGCAGTTTAGGCGGGAGTAGGGCCTACAATGAGCAGTTCTTC
TRBJ1-1,NA,TRBV11-1,NA,CASTLRGGGTEAFF,TGTGCCAGCACCCTGAGGGGAGGGGGCACTGAAGCTTTCTTT
TRBJ1-2,few,TRBV16,NA,CASSPQGNDGYTF,TGTGCCAGCAGCCCACAGGGAAACGACGGCTACACCTTC